The 19 T cell receptor beta chains listed next were all sequenced from one sample in a study of blood T cell repertoires in COVID-19. TCRdb's table, derived via immunoSEQ multiplex PCR, lists solely in-frame clones and lacks some. The sample records some 120,000 clones, around three quarters being singletons. Sequences were obtained from peripheral blood. The receptor source for this set is a human donor in a cohort sampled during active COVID-19.

This chain joins TRBV6-6 and TRBJ2-3, with 8 bases lining up with TRBD2. CDR1 is MNHNY and CDR2 is SVGAGI in the germline V gene (reference sequence). Losses at the gene ends were 5 bases for V and 5 bases for J; bases not matched to a gene: 15. CDR3 size: 17 residues. CDR3 bases: TGTGCCAGCAGTCAAAAGATCGGGGGGGGCCTAAAAGATACGCAGTATTTT. It is translated as CASSQKIGGGLKDTQYF.

V and J are TRBV6-5 and TRBJ2-6, with D possibly being TRBD1 (6 bases). The CDR3 runs to 15 residues. Between the trimmed V and J ends, which lost 6 bases and 0 bases, there was a span of 9 bases. The V gene's germline CDR1 is MNHEY and CDR2 SVGAGI. CDR3 in DNA: TGTGCCAGCAGCTGGGACAACTCTGGGGCCAACGTCCTGACTTTC. This encodes CASSWDNSGANVLTF.

The chain recombines TRBV29-1 with TRBJ1-2; D perhaps matches TRBD1 (5 bases). CDR1 is SQVTM, CDR2 ANQGSEA, per germline. The CDR3 runs 13 residues. The germline V and J ends were trimmed by 6 bases and 5 bases, with 16 bases remaining between them. CDR3 amino acids: CSVPTGEPYGYTF. DNA for the CDR3: TGCAGCGTCCCCACGGGGGAACCTTATGGCTACACCTTC.

The chain links TRBV5-6 to TRBJ1-1, with 7 bases matching TRBD1. Germline V gene lookup returns CDR1 SGHDT and CDR2 YYEEEE. The trim removed 0 bases at V and 6 bases at J, leaving 5 bases unmatched. The CDR3 loop spans 14 amino acids. The CDR3 DNA follows: TGTGCCAGCAGCTTGGTACAGGGGATGGCTGAAGCTTTCTTT. This codes for CASSLVQGMAEAFF.

The genes are TRBV13 and TRBJ1-2; unclear D gene. From germline, CDR1 is PRHDT and CDR2 FYEKMQ (reference sequence). Trimming shortened V by 0 bases and J by 0 bases, and 5 bases separated the two germline ends. This CDR3 has 14 amino acids. The CDR3 reads CASSLGGANYGYTF. In DNA, the CDR3 is TGTGCCAGCAGCTTAGGGGGAGCTAACTATGGCTACACCTTC.

The V and J genes are TRBV5-1 and TRBJ2-5; 7 nucleotides agree with TRBD2. The trim removed 1 base at V and 2 bases at J, leaving 5 bases unmatched. This CDR3 has 15 amino acids. Per the germline V gene, CDR1 is SGHRS and CDR2 is YFSETQ. The CDR3 nucleotides read TGCGCCAGCAGCTTGACTAGCGCTATTCAAGAGACCCAGTACTTC. It is translated as CASSLTSAIQETQYF.

V is TRBV6-5 and J is TRBJ1-6; no firm D call. Germline CDR1 and CDR2: MNHEY and SVGAGI. The germline V and J ends were trimmed by 7 bases and 7 bases, with 11 bases remaining between them. The CDR3 has 13 residues. CDR3 residues: CASTPSQNSPLHF. Written as DNA, the CDR3 is TGTGCCAGCACCCCCTCCCAGAATTCACCCCTCCACTTT.

This rearrangement joins TRBV9 to TRBJ2-1; 8 nucleotides align to TRBD2. The CDR3 is made up of 23 amino acids. Germline loops: CDR1 SGDLS, CDR2 YYNGEE. V lost 0 bases and J lost 1; bases outside the gene matches: 24. CDR3 residues: CASSVAPGGVQVGGYVSYNEQFF. The CDR3 DNA reads as TGTGCCAGCAGCGTAGCCCCGGGAGGGGTGCAGGTCGGTGGCTATGTGTCCTACAATGAGCAGTTCTTC.

This clone was detected only a few times. Because the CDR3 is missing its conserved closing phenylalanine or tryptophan, this is likely a read error. Because the CDR3's place on the DNA is in doubt, the DNA is left out and the CDR3 is given as listed by TCRdb. The chain has TRBV10-1 and TRBJ1-2; TRBD1 reflects the table's D call only, with no check against the DNA. The CDR3 length equals 12 residues, ends included. In germline, CDR1 is WNHNN, CDR2 SYGVQD (reference sequence). CDR3 sequence reads: CASSERTGRPQG.

The chain is built from TRBV23-1 and TRBJ2-2; D gene ambiguous. TRBV23-1 is marked as an open reading frame, function uncertain. The CDR3 spans 13 residues. Trimming took off 8 bases at V and 7 bases at J, with 14 bases between the two ends. Here the CDR3 DNA reads TGCGCCAGCCCGCGGAGCAGAGGCGGGGAGCTGTTTTTT. Translated: CASPRSRGGELFF.

This clone appeared once. The rearrangement links TRBV3-1 (or the pseudogene TRBV3-2) to TRBJ2-5; the match to TRBD2 covers 7 bases. The CDR3 totals 16 residues. Germline CDR1 LGHDT, CDR2 YNNKEL (reference sequence). With V trimmed by 4 bases and J by 0 bases, 8 bases remained unmatched. The CDR3 spells CASSLLIGGNQETQYF. As DNA, the CDR3 is TGTGCCAGCAGCCTTCTCATCGGGGGGAACCAAGAGACCCAGTACTTC.

This chain connects TRBV2 to TRBJ1-1; D is uncertain. V was trimmed by 9 bases and J by 4 bases, leaving 9 bases between them. CDR3 length equals 11 residues. The germline V gene has CDR1 SNHLY and CDR2 FYNNEI. DNA for the CDR3: TGTGCCAGTTCCGCCAGCACTGAAGCTTTCTTT. Translating it yields CASSASTEAFF.

A single count supports this clone. This chain joins TRBV28 and TRBJ2-7, with D perhaps TRBD1 (5 bases). CDR3 length equals 15 residues. Germline V lookup: CDR1 MDHEN, CDR2 SYDVKM. Trimming cost V 2 bases and J 9 bases, with 20 bases left between them. CDR3 amino acids: CASSLGAVVTIGQYF. CDR3 nucleotides: TGTGCCAGCAGTTTAGGGGCTGTCGTCACGATCGGGCAGTACTTC.

V is TRBV29-1 and J is TRBJ1-2, with D perhaps matching TRBD1 (6 bases). The germline V and J ends were trimmed by 6 bases and 6 bases, with 14 bases remaining between them. The CDR3 is 12 amino acids. Germline CDR1 SQVTM, CDR2 ANQGSEA. The CDR3 here is CSVGTLDHGYTF. Here the CDR3 DNA reads TGCAGCGTCGGGACACTCGACCATGGCTACACCTTC. The whole variable domain, remainder taken from reference TRBV29-1 and TRBJ1-2, is SAVISQKPSRDICQRGTSLTIQCQVDSQVTMMFWYRQQPGQSLTLIATANQGSEATYESGFVIDKFPISRPNLTFSTLTVSNMSPEDSSIYLCSVGTLDHGYTFGSGTRLTVV.

This rearrangement joins TRBV7-9 to TRBJ2-2, with 7 positions matching TRBD1. Trimming took 5 bases from V and 1 from J; bases not matched to a gene: 22. There are 21 residues in the CDR3. CDR1 is SEHNR, CDR2 FQNEAQ, per germline (reference sequence). The CDR3 nucleotides are TGTGCCAGCAGCACTACGAATCATATAGTCCCGGGACAGAAGAACACCGGGGAGCTGTTTTTT. This sequence encodes CASSTTNHIVPGQKNTGELFF.

This clone was counted only a few times. The chain combines TRBV5-5 with TRBJ2-5, with D tentatively TRBD2 (6 bases). V shed 4 bases and J shed 2 bases, with 21 bases lying between them. From germline, CDR1 is SGHKS and CDR2 YYEKEE (reference sequence). The CDR3 has 17 residues. The chain's CDR3 is CASSPPLGEDPQETQYF. The DNA of the CDR3 is TGTGCCAGCAGCCCCCCATTAGGGGAGGATCCTCAAGAGACCCAGTACTTC.

This clone has a count of ten or more. The V call is TRBV3-1 (or the pseudogene TRBV3-2), the J call TRBJ1-4; the match to TRBD1 covers 8 bases. The CDR3 is made up of 17 amino acids. Trimming at V came to 3 bases and at J to 2 bases, leaving 8 bases not matched to a gene. Germline V gene lookup returns CDR1 LGHDT and CDR2 YNNKEL (reference sequence). CDR3 in amino acids: CASSQRSRGLTNEKLFF. CDR3 DNA sequence: TGTGCCAGCAGCCAGCGCTCCAGGGGGCTCACTAATGAAAAACTGTTTTTT.

The rearrangement joins TRBV10-3 to TRBJ1-3; 8 positions match TRBD1. Germline assignment: CDR1 ENHRY and CDR2 SYGVKD. V lost 6 bases to trimming and J lost 3 bases; unmatched junction nucleotides: 1. The CDR3 totals 13 residues. The CDR3 here is CAIRTGVGNTIYF. Here the CDR3 DNA reads TGTGCCATCAGGACAGGGGTTGGAAACACCATATATTTT.

The chain is built from TRBV7-9 and TRBJ1-6, with D possibly matching TRBD1 (6 bases). Trimming removed 1 base at V and 9 bases at J, with 7 bases between. CDR1 SEHNR and CDR2 FQNEAQ come from the germline V gene (reference sequence). The CDR3 has 13 amino acids. The CDR3 is CASSLEGGSPLHF. The CDR3, as DNA: TGTGCCAGCAGCTTAGAAGGGGGTTCACCCCTCCACTTT. The full variable domain, its missing parts supplied by reference TRBV7-9 and TRBJ1-6, is DTGVSQNPRHKITKRGQNVTFRCDPISEHNRLYWYRQTLGQGPEFLTYFQNEAQLEKSRLLSDRFSAERPKGSFSTLEIQRTEQGDSAMYLCASSLEGGSPLHFGNGTRLTVT.